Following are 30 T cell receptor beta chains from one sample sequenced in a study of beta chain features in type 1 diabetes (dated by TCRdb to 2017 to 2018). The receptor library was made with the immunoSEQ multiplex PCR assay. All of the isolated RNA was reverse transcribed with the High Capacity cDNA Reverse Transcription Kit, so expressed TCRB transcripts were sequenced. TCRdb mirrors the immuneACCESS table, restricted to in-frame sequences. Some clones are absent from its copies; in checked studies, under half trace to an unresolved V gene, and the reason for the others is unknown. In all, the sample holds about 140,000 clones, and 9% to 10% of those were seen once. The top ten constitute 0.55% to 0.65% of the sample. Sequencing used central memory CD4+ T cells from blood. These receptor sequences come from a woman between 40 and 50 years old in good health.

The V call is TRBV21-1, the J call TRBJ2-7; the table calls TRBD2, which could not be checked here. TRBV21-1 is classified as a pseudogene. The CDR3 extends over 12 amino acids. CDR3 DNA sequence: TGTGCCAACCAGACTACCAACTACGAGCAGTACTTC. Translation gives CANQTTNYEQYF.

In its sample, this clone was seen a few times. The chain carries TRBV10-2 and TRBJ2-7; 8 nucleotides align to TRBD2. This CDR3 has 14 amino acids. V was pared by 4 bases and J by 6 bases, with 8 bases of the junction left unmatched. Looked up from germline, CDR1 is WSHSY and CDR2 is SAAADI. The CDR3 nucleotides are TGCGCCAGCAGTGCCACGGGGGGGGAGAGCGAGCAGTACTTC. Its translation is CASSATGGESEQYF.

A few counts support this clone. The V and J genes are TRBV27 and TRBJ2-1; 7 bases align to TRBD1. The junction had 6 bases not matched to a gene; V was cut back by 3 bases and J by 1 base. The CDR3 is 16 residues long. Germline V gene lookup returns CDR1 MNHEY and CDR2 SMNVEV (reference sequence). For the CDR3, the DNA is TGTGCCAGCAGTTTTGAGGGGGCGCCTTCCTACAATGAGCAGTTCTTC. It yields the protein CASSFEGAPSYNEQFF.

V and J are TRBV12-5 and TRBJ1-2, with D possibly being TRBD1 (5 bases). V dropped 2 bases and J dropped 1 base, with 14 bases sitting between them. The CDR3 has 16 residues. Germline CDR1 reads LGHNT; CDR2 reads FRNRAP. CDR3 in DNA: TGTGCTAGTGGTTTGAAAACCGGGACTTTTAACTATGGCTACACCTTC. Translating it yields CASGLKTGTFNYGYTF.

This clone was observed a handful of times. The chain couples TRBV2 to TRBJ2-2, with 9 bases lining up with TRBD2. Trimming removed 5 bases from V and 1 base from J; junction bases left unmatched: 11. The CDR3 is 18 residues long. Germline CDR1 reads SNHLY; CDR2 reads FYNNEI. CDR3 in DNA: TGTGCCAGCAGTCTGAGCGGGGGGCGAATGATGAACACCGGGGAGCTGTTTTTT. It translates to CASSLSGGRMMNTGELFF.

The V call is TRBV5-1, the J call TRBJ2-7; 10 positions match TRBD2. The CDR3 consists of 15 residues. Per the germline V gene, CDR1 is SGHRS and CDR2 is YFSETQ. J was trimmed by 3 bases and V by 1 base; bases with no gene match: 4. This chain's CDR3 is CASSLLAGALYEQYF. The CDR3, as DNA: TGCGCCAGCAGCTTGCTAGCGGGGGCCCTCTACGAGCAGTACTTC.

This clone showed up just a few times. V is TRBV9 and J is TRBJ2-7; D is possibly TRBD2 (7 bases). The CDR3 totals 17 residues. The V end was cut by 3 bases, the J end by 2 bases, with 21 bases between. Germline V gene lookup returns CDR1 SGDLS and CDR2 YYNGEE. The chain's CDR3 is CASSAGRAGASAYEQYF. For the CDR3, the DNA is TGTGCCAGCAGCGCGGGGAGGGCGGGGGCTAGCGCCTACGAGCAGTACTTC.

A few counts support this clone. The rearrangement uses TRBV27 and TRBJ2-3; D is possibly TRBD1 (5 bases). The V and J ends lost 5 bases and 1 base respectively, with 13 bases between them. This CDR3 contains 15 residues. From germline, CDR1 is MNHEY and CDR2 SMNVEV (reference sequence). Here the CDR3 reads CASSTTGRGTDTQYF. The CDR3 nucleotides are TGTGCCAGCAGTACTACAGGACGGGGCACAGATACGCAGTATTTT.

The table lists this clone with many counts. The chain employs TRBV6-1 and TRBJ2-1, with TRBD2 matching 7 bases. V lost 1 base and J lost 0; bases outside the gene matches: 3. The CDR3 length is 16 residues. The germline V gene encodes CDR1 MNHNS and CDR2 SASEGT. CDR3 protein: CASSEVGGNSYNEQFF. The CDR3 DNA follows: TGTGCCAGCAGTGAAGTGGGAGGGAACTCCTACAATGAGCAGTTCTTC.

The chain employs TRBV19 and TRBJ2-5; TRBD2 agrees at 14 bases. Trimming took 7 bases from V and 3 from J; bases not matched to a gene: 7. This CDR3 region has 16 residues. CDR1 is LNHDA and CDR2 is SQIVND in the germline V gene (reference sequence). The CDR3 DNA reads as TGTGCCAGTACCCCAAGGACTAGCGGGGGGAAAGAGACCCAGTACTTC. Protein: CASTPRTSGGKETQYF.

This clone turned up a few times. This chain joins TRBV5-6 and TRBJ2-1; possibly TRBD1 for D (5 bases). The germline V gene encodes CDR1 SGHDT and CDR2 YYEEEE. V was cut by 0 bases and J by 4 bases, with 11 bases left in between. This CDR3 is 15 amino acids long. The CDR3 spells CASSLDNRLYNEQFF. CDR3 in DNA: TGTGCCAGCAGCTTGGATAACAGGCTTTACAATGAGCAGTTCTTC.

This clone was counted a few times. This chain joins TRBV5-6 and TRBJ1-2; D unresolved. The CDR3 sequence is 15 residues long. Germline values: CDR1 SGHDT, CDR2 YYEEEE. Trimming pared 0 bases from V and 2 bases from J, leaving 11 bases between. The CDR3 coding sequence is TGTGCCAGCAGCTTGGAGCCATTACCGAACTATGGCTACACCTTC. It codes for CASSLEPLPNYGYTF.

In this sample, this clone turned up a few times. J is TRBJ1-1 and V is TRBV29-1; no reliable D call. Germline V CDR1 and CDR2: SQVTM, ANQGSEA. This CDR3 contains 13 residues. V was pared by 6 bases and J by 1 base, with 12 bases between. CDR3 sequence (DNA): TGCAGCGTCCCGCGGTCGGGGAACACTGAAGCTTTCTTT. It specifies CSVPRSGNTEAFF.

CDR3 loop: CASSVEGAREKLFF. In DNA, the CDR3 is TGTGCCAGCAGCGTAGAAGGGGCGAGGGAAAAACTGTTTTTT. V usage is TRBV7-9 and J usage is TRBJ1-4; TRBD1 might be the D (5 bases). The CDR3 runs 14 residues. Germline V gene lookup returns CDR1 SEHNR and CDR2 FQNEAQ (reference sequence). The V end lost 5 bases, the J end lost 8 bases, and 15 bases lay between the germline ends.

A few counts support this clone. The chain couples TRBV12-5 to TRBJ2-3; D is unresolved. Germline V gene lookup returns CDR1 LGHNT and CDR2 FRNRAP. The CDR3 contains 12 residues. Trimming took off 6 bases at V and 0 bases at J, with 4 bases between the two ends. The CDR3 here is CASGPSTDTQYF. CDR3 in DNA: TGTGCTAGTGGCCCAAGCACAGATACGCAGTATTTT.

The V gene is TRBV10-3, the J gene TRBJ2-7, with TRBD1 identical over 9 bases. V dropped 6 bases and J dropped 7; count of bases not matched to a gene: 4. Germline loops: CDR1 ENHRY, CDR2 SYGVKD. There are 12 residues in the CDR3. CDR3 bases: TGTGCCATCAGGGACAGGGGTCGGGAGCAGTACTTC. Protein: CAIRDRGREQYF.

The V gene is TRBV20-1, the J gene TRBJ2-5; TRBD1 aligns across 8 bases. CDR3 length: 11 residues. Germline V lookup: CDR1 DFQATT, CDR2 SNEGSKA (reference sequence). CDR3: CSPQGEETQYF. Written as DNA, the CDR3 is TGCAGCCCACAGGGGGAAGAGACCCAGTACTTC.

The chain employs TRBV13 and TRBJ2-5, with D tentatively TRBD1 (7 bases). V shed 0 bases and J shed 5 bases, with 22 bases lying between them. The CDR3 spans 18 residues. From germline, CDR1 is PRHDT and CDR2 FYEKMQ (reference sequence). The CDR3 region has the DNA TGTGCCAGCAGCTTAGGCGGCTGGTGGGAGCCAGGGGGGGAGACCCAGTACTTC. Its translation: CASSLGGWWEPGGETQYF.

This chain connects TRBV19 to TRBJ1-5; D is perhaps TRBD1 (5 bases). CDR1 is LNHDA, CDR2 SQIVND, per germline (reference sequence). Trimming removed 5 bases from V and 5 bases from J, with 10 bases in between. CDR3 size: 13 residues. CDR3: CASSWGLDQPQHF. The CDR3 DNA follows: TGTGCCAGTAGTTGGGGCCTGGATCAGCCCCAGCATTTT.

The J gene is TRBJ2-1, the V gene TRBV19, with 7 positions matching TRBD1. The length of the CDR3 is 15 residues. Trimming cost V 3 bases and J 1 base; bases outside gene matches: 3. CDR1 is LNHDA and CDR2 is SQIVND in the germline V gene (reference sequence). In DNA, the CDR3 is TGTGCCAGTAGTATTGCAGGGGGATCCTACAATGAGCAGTTCTTC. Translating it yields CASSIAGGSYNEQFF.

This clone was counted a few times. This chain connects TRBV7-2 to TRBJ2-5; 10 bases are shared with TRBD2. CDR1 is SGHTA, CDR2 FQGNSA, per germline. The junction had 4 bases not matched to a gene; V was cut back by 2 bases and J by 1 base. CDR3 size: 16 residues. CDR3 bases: TGTGCCAGCAGCTTAAATAGCGGGGGGATCCAAGAGACCCAGTACTTC. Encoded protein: CASSLNSGGIQETQYF.

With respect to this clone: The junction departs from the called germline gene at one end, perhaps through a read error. This chain's CDR3 is CASRQGLPGEYF. DNA of the CDR3: TGCGCCAGCAGACAGGGGCTTCCGGGGGAGTACTTC. The V call is TRBV5-8, the J call TRBJ2-7, with 8 bases aligning to TRBD1. The germline V gene has CDR1 SGHTS and CDR2 YDEGEE. The CDR3 has 12 amino acids.

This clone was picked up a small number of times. The CDR3 bases are TGTGCCAGCAGCGTAGGGACAGGGGGCAGAGCTAACTATGGCTACACCTTC. Residues: CASSVGTGGRANYGYTF. V is TRBV9 and J is TRBJ1-2; 11 bases match TRBD1. The CDR3 length is 17 residues. Germline V CDR1 and CDR2: SGDLS, YYNGEE. Trimming removed 0 bases from V and 0 bases from J; junction bases left unmatched: 4.

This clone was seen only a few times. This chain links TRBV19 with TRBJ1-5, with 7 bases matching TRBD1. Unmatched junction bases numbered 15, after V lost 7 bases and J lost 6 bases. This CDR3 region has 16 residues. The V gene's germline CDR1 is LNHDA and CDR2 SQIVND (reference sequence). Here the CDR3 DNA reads TGTGCCAGTACCAAACCCTCCGGGACAGCTAGTCAGCCCCAGCATTTT. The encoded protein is CASTKPSGTASQPQHF.

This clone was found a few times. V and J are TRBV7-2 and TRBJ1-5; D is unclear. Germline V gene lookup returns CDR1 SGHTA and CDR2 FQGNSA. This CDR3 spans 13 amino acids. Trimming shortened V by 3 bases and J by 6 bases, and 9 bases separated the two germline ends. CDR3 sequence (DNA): TGTGCCAGCAGCTTGCCGTCCGGTCAGCCCCAGCATTTT. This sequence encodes CASSLPSGQPQHF.

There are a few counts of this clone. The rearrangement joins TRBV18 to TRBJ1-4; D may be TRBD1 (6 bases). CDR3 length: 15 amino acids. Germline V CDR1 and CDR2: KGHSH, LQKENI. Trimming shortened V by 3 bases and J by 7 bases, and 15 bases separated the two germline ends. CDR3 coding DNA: TGTGCCAGCTCACCTACAGGGAACTGGGCTGAAAAACTGTTTTTT. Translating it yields CASSPTGNWAEKLFF.

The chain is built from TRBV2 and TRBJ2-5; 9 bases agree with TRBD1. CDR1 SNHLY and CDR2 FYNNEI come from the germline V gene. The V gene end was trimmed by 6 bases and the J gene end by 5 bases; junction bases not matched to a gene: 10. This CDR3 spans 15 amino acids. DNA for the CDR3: TGTGCCAGCAGCCCTGGACAGGGGCTGGGGGAGACCCAGTACTTC. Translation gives CASSPGQGLGETQYF.

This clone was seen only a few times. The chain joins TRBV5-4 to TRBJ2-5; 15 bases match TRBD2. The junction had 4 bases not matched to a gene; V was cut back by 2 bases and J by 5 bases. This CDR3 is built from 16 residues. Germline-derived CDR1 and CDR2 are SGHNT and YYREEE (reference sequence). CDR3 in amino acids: CASSFGLAGGLETQYF. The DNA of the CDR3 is TGTGCCAGCAGCTTCGGACTAGCGGGGGGGCTGGAGACCCAGTACTTC.

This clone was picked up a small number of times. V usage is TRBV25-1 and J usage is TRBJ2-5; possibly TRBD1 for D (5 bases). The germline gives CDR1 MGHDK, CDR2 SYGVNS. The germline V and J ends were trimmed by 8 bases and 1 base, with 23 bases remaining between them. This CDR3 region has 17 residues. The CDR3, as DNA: TGTGCCAGCCCTCTTCCAGGGCCTCCTAACCGCCAAGAGACCCAGTACTTC. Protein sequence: CASPLPGPPNRQETQYF.

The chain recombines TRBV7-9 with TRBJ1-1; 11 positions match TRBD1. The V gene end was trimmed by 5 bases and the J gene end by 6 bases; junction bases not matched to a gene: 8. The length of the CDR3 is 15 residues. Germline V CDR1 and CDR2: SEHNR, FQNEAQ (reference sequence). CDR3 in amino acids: CASSGTGGVSPEAFF. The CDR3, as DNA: TGTGCCAGCAGCGGGACAGGGGGAGTGAGCCCTGAAGCTTTCTTT.